This T cell receptor (beta chain) is from a study of OX40 agonist ivuxolimab in advanced cancers. The wider study: The mean age was roughly 60 years, ranging from 23 to 79, with about four fifths of participants male. Study-level points and caveats: Which antigen the expanded peripheral T cells recognized is unknown.

People who had autoimmune disease history or systemic immunosuppression were excluded. Remarks on this clone: Its specificity is not known.

Data came from immunoSEQ multiplex PCR; TCRdb stores just in-frame clones and leaves some out. The data contain roughly 110,000 clones, roughly nine tenths of them singletons. This clonotype originated in an adult with an advanced solid tumor such as melanoma, head and neck, liver or kidney cancer. The starting material was CD4+ or CD8+ T cells sorted from blood, obtained in a trial of the OX40 agonist ivuxolimab.

In DNA, the CDR3 is TGTGCCAGCTCACCTAATCGCAGGGGAGAGTATGGCTACACCTTC. Residues: CASSPNRRGEYGYTF. The rearrangement links TRBV18 to TRBJ1-2; possible D gene TRBD1, 6 bases. Germline V gene data show CDR1 as KGHSH and CDR2 as LQKENI. Trimming shortened V by 3 bases and J by 5 bases, and 16 bases separated the two germline ends. The CDR3 contains 15 residues.